What follows are 31 T cell receptor beta chains derived from one specimen sequenced in a study of control samples from healthy donors and cancer patients. The protocol was immunoSEQ multiplex PCR, while the TCRdb copy is restricted to in-frame clones and leaves out a portion. The table records about 120,000 clones, about 90% of them present only once. Sequences were obtained from blood. The receptors originated from a young man in good health.

The CDR3 loop reads CASSYSTSGRVNEQFF. In DNA, the CDR3 is TGTGCCAGCAGTTACTCAACTAGCGGGAGGGTGAATGAGCAGTTCTTC. This chain joins TRBV6-5 and TRBJ2-1, with 13 positions matching TRBD2. V lost 0 bases and J lost 7; bases outside the gene matches: 3. Germline V gene data show CDR1 as MNHEY and CDR2 as SVGAGI. There are 16 residues in the CDR3.

The V and J genes are TRBV27 and TRBJ2-7, with 8 bases fitting TRBD1. This CDR3 region has 14 residues. The trim removed 6 bases at V and 3 bases at J, leaving 7 bases unmatched. Germline V CDR1 and CDR2: MNHEY, SMNVEV (reference sequence). The CDR3 loop is CASRGDRPHYEQYF. The CDR3 DNA sequence: TGTGCCAGCAGGGGGGACAGGCCCCACTACGAGCAGTACTTC.

The chain links TRBV6-5 to TRBJ2-7, with 10 bases matching TRBD1. Germline trimming cut 6 bases from V and 3 bases from J; bases unmatched to any gene: 5. This CDR3 is built from 14 residues. Looked up from germline, CDR1 is MNHEY and CDR2 is SVGAGI. The CDR3 coding sequence is TGTGCCAGCAGCAAAGGGGACAGGGGCTACGAGCAGTACTTC. Protein product: CASSKGDRGYEQYF.

This clone is deemed medium-sized. This sequence joins TRBV28 and TRBJ2-2, with 7 bases identical to TRBD2. The V segment lost 3 bases and the J segment 5 bases; nucleotides outside the gene matches: 6. The germline gives CDR1 MDHEN, CDR2 SYDVKM. The CDR3 spans 15 residues. The CDR3: CASSLLVAGTGELFF. CDR3 bases: TGTGCCAGCAGTTTGTTGGTAGCGGGTACCGGGGAGCTGTTTTTT. Full variable domain (missing parts from reference TRBV28 and TRBJ2-2): DVKVTQSSRYLVKRTGEKVFLECVQDMDHENMFWYRQDPGLGLRLIYFSYDVKMKEKGDIPEGYSVSREKKERFSLILESASTNQTSMYLCASSLLVAGTGELFFGEGSRLTVL.

This CDR3 reads CASRPAGQAYYGYTF. CDR3 DNA sequence: TGTGCCAGCAGGCCGGCCGGTCAGGCCTACTATGGCTACACCTTC. The chain uses TRBV5-6 and TRBJ1-2; D remains unclear. Germline values: CDR1 SGHDT, CDR2 YYEEEE. CDR3 length equals 15 residues. V dropped 5 bases and J dropped 3 bases, with 17 bases sitting between them.

The chain uses TRBV19 and TRBJ2-7, with D unclear. From germline, CDR1 is LNHDA and CDR2 SQIVND (reference sequence). The V and J ends lost 0 bases and 2 bases respectively, with 14 bases between them. This CDR3 has 16 residues. This CDR3 reads CASSIEGRSPTYEQYF. In DNA, the CDR3 is TGTGCCAGTAGTATAGAAGGCAGGTCTCCCACCTACGAGCAGTACTTC. Full variable domain (rest looked up from reference TRBV19 and TRBJ2-7): DGGITQSPKYLFRKEGQNVTLSCEQNLNHDAMYWYRQDPGQGLRLIYYSQIVNDFQKGDIAEGYSVSREKKESFPLTVTSAQKNPTAFYLCASSIEGRSPTYEQYFGPGTRLTVT.

This clone appeared a few times. The chain has TRBV7-9 and TRBJ1-3; D may be TRBD1 (6 bases). With 2 bases removed from V and 8 bases from J, the gap between germline ends came to 25 bases. CDR3 length: 18 residues. Germline V CDR1 and CDR2: SEHNR, FQNEAQ (reference sequence). This chain's CDR3 is CASSLREIATGLIHTIYF. DNA of the CDR3: TGTGCCAGCAGCTTAAGGGAGATCGCGACAGGATTGATACACACCATATATTTT.

The CDR3 loop is CASSPEGINYGYTF. CDR3 DNA: TGTGCCAGCTCACCGGAGGGGATTAACTATGGCTACACCTTC. The chain carries TRBV18 and TRBJ1-2; possibly TRBD1 for D (5 bases). Germline values: CDR1 KGHSH, CDR2 LQKENI. The V and J ends lost 3 bases and 1 base respectively, with 9 bases between them. The CDR3 covers 14 residues.

The CDR3 region has the DNA TGTGCCAGCAGCAACAAGAACACCGGGGAGCTGTTTTTT. Translation gives CASSNKNTGELFF. The rearrangement joins TRBV6-5 to TRBJ2-2; D remains unclear. Germline V gene lookup returns CDR1 MNHEY and CDR2 SVGAGI. V was trimmed by 6 bases and J by 1 base, leaving 6 bases between them. The CDR3 is 13 residues long.

This clone was counted between two and nine times. The gene calls are TRBV28 and TRBJ1-2; D is undetermined. With 5 bases removed from V and 8 bases from J, the gap between germline ends came to 15 bases. The CDR3 is 13 residues long. CDR1 is MDHEN and CDR2 is SYDVKM in the germline V gene. This chain's CDR3 is CASSLTLALGYTF. Written as DNA, the CDR3 is TGTGCCAGCAGTCTAACTTTAGCTCTGGGCTACACCTTC.

The chain employs TRBV7-9 and TRBJ1-6, with D uncertain. Germline V gives CDR1 SEHNR, CDR2 FQNEAQ (reference sequence). CDR3 length: 13 residues. V was clipped by 2 bases and J by 7 bases, with 6 bases between them. This CDR3 is CASSLSGNSPLHF. CDR3 bases: TGTGCCAGCAGCTTATCTGGAAATTCACCCCTCCACTTT.

In this sample, this clone turned up once. This sequence joins TRBV6-2 or TRBV6-3 and TRBJ2-3, with D possibly matching TRBD2 (6 bases). The V gene lost 6 bases and the J gene lost 4 bases, with 11 bases spanning the gap. The CDR3 sequence is 13 residues long. The germline CDR1 and CDR2 sequences are MNHEY and SVGEGT. CDR3 sequence (DNA): TGTGCCAGCAGCCGACTAGTGGCAGATACGCAGTATTTT. This encodes CASSRLVADTQYF.

The chain has TRBV7-3 and TRBJ2-1; 7 nucleotides agree with TRBD2. The germline V gene encodes CDR1 SGHTA and CDR2 FQGTGA. The CDR3 extends over 15 amino acids. The junction had 7 bases not matched to a gene; V was cut back by 1 base and J by 7 bases. The CDR3 nucleotides read TGTGCCAGCAGCTTAAAAATGGGAGGGTGGAATGAGCAGTTCTTC. It encodes CASSLKMGGWNEQFF.

The chain has TRBV19 and TRBJ1-5, with D maybe TRBD1 (5 bases). The V end was cut by 3 bases, the J end by 5 bases, with 11 bases between. Germline CDR1 LNHDA, CDR2 SQIVND (reference sequence). This CDR3 contains 14 residues. Here the CDR3 DNA reads TGTGCCAGTAGTATCCCCGGGGCCCATCAGCCCCAGCATTTT. This sequence encodes CASSIPGAHQPQHF.

The chain combines TRBV5-1 with TRBJ2-5, with a weak D call TRBD2 (5 bases). The CDR3 extends over 13 amino acids. CDR1 is SGHRS, CDR2 YFSETQ, per germline. V was pared by 0 bases and J by 7 bases, with 10 bases between. This CDR3 reads CASSLVLGGTQYF. CDR3 DNA: TGCGCCAGCAGCTTGGTGCTAGGAGGGACCCAGTACTTC.

V usage is TRBV29-1 and J usage is TRBJ1-1, with 7 bases lining up with TRBD1. From germline, CDR1 is SQVTM and CDR2 ANQGSEA. V dropped 2 bases and J dropped 1; count of bases not matched to a gene: 1. The CDR3 has 13 residues. This CDR3 reads CSVERGQNTEAFF. The CDR3 coding sequence is TGCAGCGTTGAAAGGGGGCAGAACACTGAAGCTTTCTTT. The full variable domain, completed using reference TRBV29-1 and TRBJ1-1, is SAVISQKPSRDICQRGTSLTIQCQVDSQVTMMFWYRQQPGQSLTLIATANQGSEATYESGFVIDKFPISRPNLTFSTLTVSNMSPEDSSIYLCSVERGQNTEAFFGQGTRLTVV.

This sequence joins TRBV11-1 and TRBJ1-2; no clear D gene. Germline lookup yields CDR1 SGHAT and CDR2 FQDESV (reference sequence). V lost 8 bases, J lost 3 bases, and 10 bases lay in between. This CDR3 region has 12 residues. The CDR3 bases are TGTGCCAGCGCCCCCGTCCACTATGGCTACACCTTC. Translation gives CASAPVHYGYTF. Looking up the rest from reference TRBV11-1 and TRBJ1-2 gives the full variable domain: EAEVAQSPRYKITEKSQAVAFWCDPISGHATLYWYRQILGQGPELLVQFQDESVVDDSQLPKDRFSAERLKGVDSTLKIQPAELGDSAMYLCASAPVHYGYTFGSGTRLTVV.

This clone was seen once. The chain has TRBV19 and TRBJ2-3; perhaps TRBD1 as D (6 bases). Trimming left V 3 bases short and J 2 bases short, with 30 bases between. The V gene's germline CDR1 is LNHDA and CDR2 SQIVND (reference sequence). CDR3 length: 21 residues. CDR3 sequence reads: CASSMPPDRSNLHRDTDTQYF. As DNA, the CDR3 is TGTGCCAGTAGTATGCCCCCGGACAGATCCAACCTACACCGAGACACAGATACGCAGTATTTT.

The V and J genes are TRBV3-1 (or the pseudogene TRBV3-2) and TRBJ1-2, with D possibly TRBD1 on 5 matching bases. The CDR3 has 14 amino acids. The V gene lost 0 bases and the J gene lost 3 bases, with 8 bases spanning the gap. Germline CDR1 LGHDT, CDR2 YNNKEL (reference sequence). The CDR3 spells CASSQETVYYGYTF. Here the CDR3 DNA reads TGTGCCAGCAGCCAAGAGACAGTTTACTATGGCTACACCTTC.

The V gene is TRBV19, the J gene TRBJ1-1; 8 bases map to TRBD1. The CDR3 length is 15 residues. V was clipped by 9 bases and J by 2 bases; unmatched bases: 11. Germline CDR1 reads LNHDA; CDR2 reads SQIVND (reference sequence). CDR3 in DNA: TGTGCCAGCGCCAACCCGGGACAGGCCAACACTGAAGCTTTCTTT. It yields the protein CASANPGQANTEAFF.

In this sample, this clone turned up once. This rearrangement joins TRBV28 to TRBJ2-5; 11 bases line up with TRBD2. The CDR3 consists of 15 residues. Germline assignment: CDR1 MDHEN and CDR2 SYDVKM. The J segment lost 3 bases and the V segment lost 6 bases, leaving 6 bases of the junction unmatched. CDR3 sequence reads: CASSPSGLAEETQYF. The CDR3 DNA sequence: TGTGCCAGCAGCCCGTCGGGACTAGCGGAAGAGACCCAGTACTTC.

Turning to this clone: The germline gene is not matched at one end of the junction; a read error may be the cause. This chain uses TRBV7-7 with TRBJ2-1; D unclear. The CDR3 runs to 15 residues. CDR1 SSHAT and CDR2 FNYEAQ come from the germline V gene (reference sequence). This CDR3 reads CASSLAIALYNEQFF. The CDR3 DNA is TGTGCTAGCAGCTTAGCAATCGCCCTTTACAATGAGCAGTTCTTC.

This clone was recorded once. CDR3 region: CASSLALPSGGHEQFF. CDR3 nucleotides: TGTGCCAGCAGCTTAGCCCTACCTAGCGGGGGGCATGAGCAGTTCTTC. This sequence joins TRBV7-9 and TRBJ2-1; 11 bases line up with TRBD2. The CDR3 is 16 amino acids. Germline CDR1 is SEHNR and CDR2 is FQNEAQ (reference sequence). Losses at the gene ends were 0 bases for V and 8 bases for J; bases not matched to a gene: 6.

The chain has TRBV19 and TRBJ1-1; D remains ambiguous. Trimming pared 5 bases from V and 11 bases from J, leaving 15 bases between. CDR3 length: 12 amino acids. The V gene's germline CDR1 is LNHDA and CDR2 SQIVND (reference sequence). The CDR3 DNA is TGTGCCAGTAGTCCTCAGACATACCGGGCTTTCTTT. It is translated as CASSPQTYRAFF. The full variable domain, completed using reference TRBV19 and TRBJ1-1, is DGGITQSPKYLFRKEGQNVTLSCEQNLNHDAMYWYRQDPGQGLRLIYYSQIVNDFQKGDIAEGYSVSREKKESFPLTVTSAQKNPTAFYLCASSPQTYRAFFGQGTRLTVV.

On this clone itself: In the same sample, other DNA sequences code for this CDR3. The chain has TRBV6-6 and TRBJ2-7; TRBD2 matches 9 bases. The CDR3 spans 13 residues. From germline, CDR1 is MNHNY and CDR2 SVGAGI (reference sequence). V was pared by 10 bases and J by 7 bases, with 11 bases of the junction left unmatched. The CDR3 bases are TGTGCCACTCTTGGGCTAGCGGGAATTGAGCAGTACTTC. Amino acids: CATLGLAGIEQYF.

The gene calls are TRBV27 and TRBJ2-1; the match to TRBD2 covers 8 bases. Germline assignment: CDR1 MNHEY and CDR2 SMNVEV (reference sequence). This CDR3 contains 16 residues. V gave up 7 bases and J gave up 8 bases; unmatched junction bases: 16. CDR3 region: CASTTLGWREEHEQFF. The CDR3 DNA reads as TGTGCCAGCACCACGCTGGGTTGGCGGGAGGAACATGAGCAGTTCTTC.

The gene calls are TRBV9 and TRBJ2-3; 8 positions match TRBD2. CDR1 and CDR2 (germline): SGDLS, YYNGEE. V dropped 0 bases and J dropped 3; count of bases not matched to a gene: 3. This CDR3 comprises 15 residues. The CDR3 coding sequence is TGTGCCAGCAGCGTAGGTGCGGGAGGTACAGATACGCAGTATTTT. It translates to CASSVGAGGTDTQYF.

V is TRBV30 and J is TRBJ1-4; tentatively, D is TRBD1 (5 bases). The CDR3 length is 15 residues. Germline V CDR1 and CDR2: GTSNPN, SVGIG (reference sequence). V was pared by 3 bases and J by 4 bases, with 15 bases between. CDR3 sequence (DNA): TGTGCCTGGAGATCTATCCAGGGACTTAATGAAAAACTGTTTTTT. Its protein is CAWRSIQGLNEKLFF.

In this sample, this clone turned up once. The gene calls are TRBV9 and TRBJ1-1; TRBD1 aligns across 9 bases. The germline V gene has CDR1 SGDLS and CDR2 YYNGEE. V shed 2 bases, J shed 0 bases, and the junction held 5 bases outside the gene matches. The CDR3 loop spans 16 amino acids. CDR3 region: CASSVGTGTMNTEAFF. As DNA, the CDR3 is TGTGCCAGCAGCGTGGGGACAGGGACCATGAACACTGAAGCTTTCTTT.

The chain employs TRBV5-6 and TRBJ1-1; the match to TRBD1 covers 7 bases. The CDR3 covers 15 residues. The germline CDR1 and CDR2 sequences are SGHDT and YYEEEE. J gave up 3 bases and V 0 bases, and 5 bases lay outside the gene matches. The CDR3 is CASSLGRQGDTEAFF. The CDR3, as DNA: TGTGCCAGCAGCTTGGGGCGACAGGGCGACACTGAAGCTTTCTTT.

The chain carries TRBV7-3 and TRBJ2-1; possibly TRBD2 for D (6 bases). Germline lookup yields CDR1 SGHTA and CDR2 FQGTGA. The V gene lost 2 bases and the J gene lost 4 bases, with 12 bases spanning the gap. The CDR3 sequence is 15 residues long. The CDR3 is CASSLSRDSYNEQFF. In DNA form, the CDR3 reads TGTGCCAGCAGCTTATCCCGGGACTCATACAATGAGCAGTTCTTC.